A selection of T cell receptor beta chains follows, all from one sample in a study of T cell responses to AZD1222 COVID-19 vaccine. The data were produced by immunoSEQ multiplex PCR, yet TCRdb's version contains in-frame clones alone and is incomplete. This table has 120,000 to 150,000 clones, about 90% appearing once. Sequenced here: peripheral blood, sampled on day 0 of AZD1222 vaccination. These receptors were collected from an adult in good health. CDR3s include the opening cysteine and the closing phenylalanine or tryptophan.

CDR3 protein: CASSLGGVGTQYF
CDR3 length: 13
V gene: TRBV11-3

CDR3 protein: CASSPPGGPSGQFF
CDR3 length: 14
V gene: TRBV7-9

CDR3 protein: CASSLWDSNQPQHF
CDR3 length: 14
V gene: TRBV28

CDR3 protein: CASSRNNEQFF
CDR3 length: 11
V gene: TRBV11-1

CDR3 protein: CASSFGGVGFHF
CDR3 length: 12
V gene: TRBV28

CDR3 protein: CASRPGQGYNEQFF
CDR3 length: 14
V gene: TRBV6-2/TRBV6-3

CDR3 protein: CASSRAGGNTEAFF
CDR3 length: 14
V gene: TRBV18

CDR3 protein: CASSISGYTDTQYF
CDR3 length: 14
V gene: TRBV19

CDR3 protein: CASRPDGYNEQFF
CDR3 length: 13
V gene: TRBV9

CDR3 protein: CASSVTGTTNSPLHF
CDR3 length: 15
V gene: TRBV9